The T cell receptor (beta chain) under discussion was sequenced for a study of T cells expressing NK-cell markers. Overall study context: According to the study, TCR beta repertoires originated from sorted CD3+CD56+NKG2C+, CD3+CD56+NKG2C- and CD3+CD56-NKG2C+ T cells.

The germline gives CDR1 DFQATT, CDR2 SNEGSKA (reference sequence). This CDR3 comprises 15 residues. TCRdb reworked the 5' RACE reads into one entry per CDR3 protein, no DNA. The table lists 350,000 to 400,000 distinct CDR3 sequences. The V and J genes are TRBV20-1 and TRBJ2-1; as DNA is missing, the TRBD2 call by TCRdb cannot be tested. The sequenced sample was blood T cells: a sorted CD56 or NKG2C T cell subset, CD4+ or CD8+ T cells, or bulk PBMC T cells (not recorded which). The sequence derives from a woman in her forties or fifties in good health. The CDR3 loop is CSAYEAGGPGNEQFF.